The T cell receptor beta chain described here comes from a study of T cell repertoires in ileal Crohn's disease. Libraries were prepared by immunoSEQ multiplex PCR; TCRdb keeps only in-frame clonotypes and omits some of them. The sample holds approximately 12,000 clones; roughly 78% are singletons and the top ten take around 4.1%. Trimming pared 7 bases from V and 1 base from J, leaving 7 bases between. The CDR3 has 12 amino acids. Germline V gene data show CDR1 as MNHEY and CDR2 as SVGAGI. Time point: neoterminal ileum biopsy at postoperative endoscopy, about 6 months after surgery. Sequenced input: ileal tissue. The receptor was isolated from an adult with Crohn's disease. The chain employs TRBV6-5 and TRBJ1-1, with unresolved D. CDR3 amino acids: CASTAGNTEAFF. CDR3 DNA sequence: TGTGCCAGCACCGCGGGGAACACTGAAGCTTTCTTT.